The 8 T cell receptor beta chains presented below share a single source sample, sequenced in a study of beta chain features in type 1 diabetes. Investigators reverse transcribed all isolated RNA, so they sequenced expressed TCRB transcripts. TCRdb's table, derived via immunoSEQ multiplex PCR, lists solely in-frame clones and lacks some. The table shows about 130,000 clones, with just over 9% occurring only once. Sequencing was carried out using central memory CD4+ T cells from blood. All receptors come from a man younger than 30 in good health.

This clone was detected a few times. The rearrangement uses TRBV7-2 and TRBJ1-6, with 9 bases fitting TRBD1. CDR3 size: 15 residues. The V gene end was trimmed by 5 bases and the J gene end by 7 bases; junction bases not matched to a gene: 6. CDR1 and CDR2 (germline): SGHTA, FQGNSA. The CDR3 DNA sequence: TGTGCCAGCAGCGGGGACAGGGCGGCAAATTCACCCCTCCACTTT. It translates to CASSGDRAANSPLHF.

This clone has just a few counts. This rearrangement joins TRBV6-5 to TRBJ2-5; maybe TRBD1 (6 bases). The CDR3 length is 15 residues. V was clipped by 5 bases and J by 5 bases, with 18 bases between them. Germline CDR1 is MNHEY and CDR2 is SVGAGI. The CDR3 loop is CASSPTGIRWETQYF. The CDR3 DNA is TGTGCCAGCAGTCCAACAGGGATTAGATGGGAGACCCAGTACTTC.

This clone came up a few times. J is TRBJ2-5 and V is TRBV5-1; D unclear. V lost 4 bases and J 4 bases, leaving 11 bases between the germline ends. The length of the CDR3 is 13 residues. Germline V gene sequence: CDR1 SGHRS, CDR2 YFSETQ. The CDR3 spells CASSPPHGETQYF. The CDR3 region has the DNA TGCGCCAGCAGCCCCCCCCACGGAGAGACCCAGTACTTC. The variable domain in full, with the rest retrieved from reference TRBV5-1 and TRBJ2-5, is KAGVTQTPRYLIKTRGQQVTLSCSPISGHRSVSWYQQTPGQGLQFLFEYFSETQRNKGNFPGRFSGRQFSNSRSEMNVSTLELGDSALYLCASSPPHGETQYFGPGTRLLVL.

This clone occurred a few times. V usage is TRBV28 and J usage is TRBJ2-7; 8 nucleotides line up with TRBD1. Germline trimming cut 7 bases from V and 6 bases from J; bases unmatched to any gene: 2. From germline, CDR1 is MDHEN and CDR2 SYDVKM. The CDR3 sequence is 11 residues long. CDR3 loop: CASTTGGEQYF. As DNA, the CDR3 is TGTGCCAGCACAACAGGGGGCGAGCAGTACTTC.

The CDR3 nucleotides are TGTGCCAGCAGCTCCACAGGATTAGATACGCAGTATTTT. Translation: CASSSTGLDTQYF. The genes are TRBV7-6 and TRBJ2-3; tentative D call: TRBD1 (5 bases). V was trimmed by 4 bases and J by 5 bases, leaving 10 bases between them. This CDR3 is built from 13 residues. Germline CDR1 and CDR2: SGHVS and FNYEAQ.

The chain combines TRBV28 with TRBJ1-6, with D uncertain. V was shortened by 5 bases and J by 7 bases, with 3 bases between the two germline ends. The CDR3 is 11 amino acids. Germline assignment: CDR1 MDHEN and CDR2 SYDVKM. CDR3 region: CASSLNSPLHF. CDR3 nucleotides: TGTGCCAGCAGTCTCAATTCACCCCTCCACTTT.

This clone was recorded a few times. The genes are TRBV5-4 and TRBJ2-5; a weak D match, TRBD1 (6 bases). This CDR3 is 12 amino acids long. The V and J ends lost 4 bases and 2 bases respectively, with 6 bases between them. Germline V gene lookup returns CDR1 SGHNT and CDR2 YYREEE (reference sequence). For the CDR3, the DNA is TGTGCCAGCAGCGGACAGCAAGAGACCCAGTACTTC. It encodes CASSGQQETQYF.

The chain combines TRBV27 with TRBJ1-6; 8 nucleotides align to TRBD1. The CDR3 is 17 residues long. Germline V gene lookup returns CDR1 MNHEY and CDR2 SMNVEV (reference sequence). V was clipped by 4 bases and J by 0 bases; unmatched bases: 5. CDR3 in amino acids: CASSSRDRSSYNSPLHF. The CDR3 DNA is TGTGCCAGCAGTTCCCGGGACAGGAGCTCCTATAATTCACCCCTCCACTTT.